This note documents a single TCR beta chain sequence. Its target is not known. Only in-frame clones appear in the TCRdb table, and some are missing; sequencing was by immunoSEQ multiplex PCR. This sample has around 38,000 clones, with over 90% found just once. The sample comes from a study of T cells in tuberculosis. Study-wide results and caveats: Samples were chosen by availability of cryopreserved specimens.

This TCR was sampled from a donor aged 10-30 years with latent tuberculosis or without tuberculosis infection. The sample comprised PBMCs.

CDR3 bases: TGTGCCAGCAGCCCCTGGAGGACCCACATGAACACTGAAGCTTTCTTT. Translated: CASSPWRTHMNTEAFF. V gene TRBV5-8 combines with J gene TRBJ1-1; unclear D gene. Germline V CDR1 and CDR2: SGHTS, YDEGEE. The CDR3 spans 16 residues. The V end was cut by 4 bases, the J end by 0 bases, with 16 bases between.